The next 10 T cell receptor beta chains were all read from a single sample in a study of OX40 agonist ivuxolimab in advanced cancers. Assay used: immunoSEQ multiplex PCR; TCRdb lists only in-frame clones, some missing. This sample has approximately 33,000 clones; approximately 86% occur once, and the top ten carry 35% to 40%. Here the sequenced sample was CD4+ or CD8+ T cells sorted from blood, taken in a trial of the OX40 agonist ivuxolimab. Receptors originate from an adult with an advanced solid tumor such as melanoma, head and neck, liver or kidney cancer.

The chain has TRBV27 and TRBJ2-7; the D is unclear. Trimming took off 4 bases at V and 6 bases at J, with 16 bases between the two ends. Germline V CDR1 and CDR2: MNHEY, SMNVEV (reference sequence). This CDR3 comprises 14 residues. CDR3 sequence: CASSYSAVWGEQYF. Written as DNA, the CDR3 is TGTGCCAGCAGTTACTCGGCTGTTTGGGGCGAGCAGTACTTC.

Written as DNA, the CDR3 is TGTGCCAGCACGACCTGGCTAGGTGGTATACATACGCAGTATTTT. Protein product: CASTTWLGGIHTQYF. V gene TRBV28 combines with J gene TRBJ2-3; the D is unclear. CDR1 is MDHEN and CDR2 is SYDVKM in the germline V gene. V dropped 7 bases and J dropped 7 bases, with 21 bases sitting between them. The CDR3 is 15 residues long.

CDR3 coding DNA: TGTGCCAGCAGCTACCGACAGGAAAAGGGTAATGAAAAACTGTTTTTT. It encodes CASSYRQEKGNEKLFF. The chain uses TRBV11-2 and TRBJ1-4, with a weak D call TRBD1 (6 bases). The V gene lost 4 bases and the J gene lost 4 bases, with 16 bases spanning the gap. The CDR3 has 16 residues. The V gene's germline CDR1 is SGHAT and CDR2 FQNNGV.

J is TRBJ2-3 and V is TRBV13; TRBD1 matches 10 bases. Germline V CDR1 and CDR2: PRHDT, FYEKMQ (reference sequence). Trimming cost V 5 bases and J 2 bases; bases outside gene matches: 7. CDR3 length: 16 amino acids. The CDR3 nucleotides are TGTGCCAGCAGCCGCTGGGACAGGGGTGTCACAGATACGCAGTATTTT. Residues: CASSRWDRGVTDTQYF.

This clone came up once. The chain links TRBV4-3 to TRBJ2-7, with D hard to call. This CDR3 is 17 amino acids long. Trimming removed 0 bases at V and 6 bases at J, with 21 bases between. The germline V gene encodes CDR1 LGHNA and CDR2 YSLEER. The CDR3 loop reads CASSQDHRLSTAAEQYF. DNA for the CDR3: TGCGCCAGCAGCCAAGACCACCGACTGTCTACCGCTGCCGAGCAGTACTTC.

This sequence joins TRBV12-5 and TRBJ2-5; a weak D match, TRBD1 (5 bases). V gave up 6 bases and J gave up 5 bases, with 22 bases separating them. This CDR3 has 16 residues. Germline CDR1 LGHNT, CDR2 FRNRAP. The CDR3 bases are TGTGCTAGTGGGCCCGGCGAAGGGGCTATGGGGGAGACCCAGTACTTC. This encodes CASGPGEGAMGETQYF. Using reference TRBV12-5 and TRBJ2-5 for the parts outside the CDR3, the full variable domain is DARVTQTPRHKVTEMGQEVTMRCQPILGHNTVFWYRQTMMQGLELLAYFRNRAPLDDSGMPKDRFSAEMPDATLATLKIQPSEPRDSAVYFCASGPGEGAMGETQYFGPGTRLLVL.

This clone rates as medium-sized. The chain joins TRBV7-8 to TRBJ2-5; 7 nucleotides match TRBD1. Germline lookup yields CDR1 SGHVS and CDR2 FQNEAQ. With V trimmed by 5 bases and J by 3 bases, 0 bases remained unmatched. CDR3 length: 12 residues. CDR3 protein: CASSTGEETQYF. CDR3 DNA: TGTGCCAGCAGCACAGGGGAAGAGACCCAGTACTTC.

This chain connects TRBV10-3 to TRBJ2-2; 9 positions agree with TRBD2. Germline loops: CDR1 ENHRY, CDR2 SYGVKD. The CDR3 covers 18 residues. The trim removed 4 bases at V and 3 bases at J, leaving 12 bases unmatched. The CDR3 sequence: CAISAPGAGGPDTGELFF. The CDR3 DNA reads as TGTGCCATCAGTGCCCCTGGGGCGGGAGGGCCTGACACCGGGGAGCTGTTTTTT.

The rearrangement uses TRBV21-1 and TRBJ2-3; the table calls TRBD2, which could not be checked here. TRBV21-1 is marked as a pseudogene. The CDR3 extends over 14 amino acids. CDR3 protein: CASSNPKRGLTQYF. CDR3 sequence (DNA): TGTGCCAGCAGCAACCCTAAGCGAGGGTTGACGCAGTATTTT.

This rearrangement joins TRBV27 to TRBJ2-7, with 9 bases aligning to TRBD2. Per the germline V gene, CDR1 is MNHEY and CDR2 is SMNVEV (reference sequence). The CDR3 sequence is 15 residues long. V dropped 7 bases and J dropped 1; count of bases not matched to a gene: 8. CDR3 nucleotide sequence: TGTGCCAGCATAGAAAGGGCGGGAGGGTCCTACGAGCAGTACTTC. As protein: CASIERAGGSYEQYF.